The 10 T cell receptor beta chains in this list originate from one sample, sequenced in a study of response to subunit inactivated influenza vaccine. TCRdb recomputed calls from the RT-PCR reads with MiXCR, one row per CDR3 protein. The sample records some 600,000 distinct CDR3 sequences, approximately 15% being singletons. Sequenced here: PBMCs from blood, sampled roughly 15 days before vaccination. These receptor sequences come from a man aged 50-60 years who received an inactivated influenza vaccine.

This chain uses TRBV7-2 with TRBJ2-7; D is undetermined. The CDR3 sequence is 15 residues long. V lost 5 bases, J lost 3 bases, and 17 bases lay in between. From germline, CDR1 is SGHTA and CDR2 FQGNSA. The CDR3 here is CASSPAPGMGYEQYF. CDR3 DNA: TGTGCCAGCAGCCCTGCCCCTGGGATGGGCTACGAGCAGTACTTC.

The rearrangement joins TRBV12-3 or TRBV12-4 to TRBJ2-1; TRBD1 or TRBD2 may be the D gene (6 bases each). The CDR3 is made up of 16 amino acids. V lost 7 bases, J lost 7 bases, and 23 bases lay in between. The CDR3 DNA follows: TGTGCCAGCACCGGTGTTCGAGGGAGAGGGGGGAATGAGCAGTTCTTC. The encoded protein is CASTGVRGRGGNEQFF.

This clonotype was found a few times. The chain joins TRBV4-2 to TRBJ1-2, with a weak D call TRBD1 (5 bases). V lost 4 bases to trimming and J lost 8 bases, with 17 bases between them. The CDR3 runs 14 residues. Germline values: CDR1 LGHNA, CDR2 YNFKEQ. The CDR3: CASSRNTGADGYTF. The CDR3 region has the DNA TGTGCCAGCAGCCGTAACACCGGGGCAGACGGCTACACCTTC.

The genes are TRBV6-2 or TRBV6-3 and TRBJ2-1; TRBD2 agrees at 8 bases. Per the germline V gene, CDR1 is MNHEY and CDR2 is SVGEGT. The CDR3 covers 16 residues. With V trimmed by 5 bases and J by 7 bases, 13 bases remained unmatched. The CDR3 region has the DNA TGTGCCAGCAGTAAGATCCTAGCGGGCCTGGGGAATGAGCAGTTCTTC. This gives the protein CASSKILAGLGNEQFF.

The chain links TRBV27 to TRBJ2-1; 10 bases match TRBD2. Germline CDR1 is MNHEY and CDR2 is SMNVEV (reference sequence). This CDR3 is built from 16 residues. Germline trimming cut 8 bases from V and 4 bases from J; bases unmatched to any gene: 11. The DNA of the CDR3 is TGTGCCAGCTGGGCCGAAGCGGGAGGGGGATACAATGAGCAGTTCTTC. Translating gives CASWAEAGGGYNEQFF.

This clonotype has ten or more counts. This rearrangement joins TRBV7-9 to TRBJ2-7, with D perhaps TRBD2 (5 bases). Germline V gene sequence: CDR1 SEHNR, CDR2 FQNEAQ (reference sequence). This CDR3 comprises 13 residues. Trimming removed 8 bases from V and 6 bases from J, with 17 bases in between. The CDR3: CASANSPRGEQYF. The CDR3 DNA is TGTGCCAGCGCCAACTCGCCCCGGGGCGAGCAGTACTTC. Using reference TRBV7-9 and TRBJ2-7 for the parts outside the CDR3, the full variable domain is DTGVSQNPRHKITKRGQNVTFRCDPISEHNRLYWYRQTLGQGPEFLTYFQNEAQLEKSRLLSDRFSAERPKGSFSTLEIQRTEQGDSAMYLCASANSPRGEQYFGPGTRLTVT.

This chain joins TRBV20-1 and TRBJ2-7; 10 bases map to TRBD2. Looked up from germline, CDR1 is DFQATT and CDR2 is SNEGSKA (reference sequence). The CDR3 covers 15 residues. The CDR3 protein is CRPWTSGQSHYEQYF. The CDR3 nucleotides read TGCAGGCCGTGGACTAGCGGCCAATCACACTACGAGCAGTACTTC.

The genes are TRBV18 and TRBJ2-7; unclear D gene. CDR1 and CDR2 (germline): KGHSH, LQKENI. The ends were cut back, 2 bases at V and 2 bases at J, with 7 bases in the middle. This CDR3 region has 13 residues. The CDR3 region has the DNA TGTGCCAGCTCACCAGTGATTCCCTACGAGCAGTACTTC. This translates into CASSPVIPYEQYF.

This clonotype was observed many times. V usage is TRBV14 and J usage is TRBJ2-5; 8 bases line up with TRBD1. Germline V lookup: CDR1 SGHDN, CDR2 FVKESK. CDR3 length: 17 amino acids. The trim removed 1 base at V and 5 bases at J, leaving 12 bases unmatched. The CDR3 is CASSQGRQGSFQETQYF. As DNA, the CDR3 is TGTGCCAGCAGCCAAGGTCGACAGGGGTCTTTCCAGGAGACCCAGTACTTC.

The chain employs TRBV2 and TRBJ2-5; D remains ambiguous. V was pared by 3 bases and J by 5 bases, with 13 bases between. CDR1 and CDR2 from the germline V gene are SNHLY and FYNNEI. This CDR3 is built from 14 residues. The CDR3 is CASSDSMGSETQYF. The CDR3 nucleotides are TGTGCCAGCAGTGACTCTATGGGGTCCGAGACCCAGTACTTC. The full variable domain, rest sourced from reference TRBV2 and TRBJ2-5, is EPEVTQTPSHQVTQMGQEVILRCVPISNHLYFYWYRQILGQKVEFLVSFYNNEISEKSEIFDDQFSVERPDGSNFTLKIRSTKLEDSAMYFCASSDSMGSETQYFGPGTRLLVL.